This TCR beta chain was observed in a study of T-cell memory formation after mild COVID-19. Study background: Among the donors, TCR clusters were largely specific to each donor.

In this sample, this clonotype turned up a few times. The germline V and J ends were trimmed by 1 base and 7 bases, with 14 bases remaining between them. In germline, CDR1 is LNHDA, CDR2 SQIVND (reference sequence). The CDR3 is 14 amino acids. Sample barcodes and UMIs were carried by the TCR alpha and TCR beta cDNA libraries that 5'RACE generated with constant-segment primers. TCRdb passed the 5' RACE reads through MiXCR, listing each CDR3 protein once. The repertoire holds around 400,000 distinct CDR3 sequences, with 20% to 25% as singletons. Source material: PBMCs or a T cell subset sorted from them (not recorded which). This sequence originates from an adult woman who had mild COVID-19 (a few samples of this study predate the infection). Cell type and time point are not known. This chain uses TRBV19 with TRBJ2-7, with D tentatively TRBD1 or TRBD2 (5 bases each). CDR3 in amino acids: CASSIGGTFKEQYF. For the CDR3, the DNA is TGTGCCAGTAGTATAGGAGGGACGTTTAAGGAGCAGTACTTC.